One sample yielded the 9 T cell receptor beta chains listed below, sequenced in a study of shared clonotypes between healthy human individuals. The assay was immunoSEQ multiplex PCR, and TCRdb's table has in-frame clones only and misses some. The sample yields about 550,000 clones, roughly 95% seen once. CD8 cells classed as naive were CD45RO-negative and positively selected for CCR7, excluding terminally differentiated effector memory CD45RA+ cells. Sequences were obtained from naive CD8+ T cells sorted from blood. The origin of the receptors is a woman in her twenties or thirties in good health.

In regard to this clone: Other DNA sequences from this sample encode an identical CDR3 as well. This chain uses TRBV2 with TRBJ2-7; D is undetermined. CDR3 length: 13 residues. Trimming took 3 bases from V and 1 from J, leaving 7 bases between them. Germline V CDR1 and CDR2: SNHLY, FYNNEI. This CDR3 reads CASSDRVSYEQYF. In nucleotides, the CDR3 is TGTGCCAGCAGTGATAGGGTTTCCTACGAGCAGTACTTC.

The J gene is TRBJ1-2, the V gene TRBV4-3, with no clear D. The CDR3 contains 16 residues. Germline V gene lookup returns CDR1 LGHNA and CDR2 YSLEER. V was cut by 0 bases and J by 8 bases, with 19 bases left in between. In DNA form, the CDR3 reads TGCGCCAGCAGCCAAGAACGGTCGATTGAGGGAGGCGGCTACACCTTC. Its translation is CASSQERSIEGGGYTF.

The gene calls are TRBV19 and TRBJ1-1; perhaps TRBD1 as D (5 bases). The V gene lost 7 bases and the J gene lost 0 bases, with 18 bases spanning the gap. CDR1 and CDR2 (germline): LNHDA, SQIVND (reference sequence). The CDR3 sequence is 16 residues long. CDR3 residues: CASTAPYDSMNTEAFF. CDR3 nucleotide sequence: TGTGCCAGTACCGCCCCCTACGACAGCATGAACACTGAAGCTTTCTTT.

The chain links TRBV11-2 to TRBJ1-4; D unclear. V lost 1 base to trimming and J lost 5 bases, with 17 bases between them. The germline gives CDR1 SGHAT, CDR2 FQNNGV. The CDR3 spans 17 residues. The CDR3 region has the DNA TGTGCCAGCAGCTTAGGTTATAGGACGATCACGAATGAAAAACTGTTTTTT. It translates to CASSLGYRTITNEKLFF.

The chain uses TRBV28 and TRBJ2-7; 7 bases match TRBD1. After removal of 6 bases from V and 6 bases from J, the junction contained 11 bases not matched to a gene. CDR3 length equals 14 residues. Germline CDR1 MDHEN, CDR2 SYDVKM. The CDR3 loop reads CASSKQGRMGEQYF. CDR3 coding DNA: TGTGCCAGCAGCAAACAGGGGCGCATGGGCGAGCAGTACTTC.

This rearrangement joins TRBV11-2 to TRBJ2-1, with 7 positions matching TRBD1. Germline V lookup: CDR1 SGHAT, CDR2 FQNNGV. With V trimmed by 6 bases and J by 5 bases, 13 bases remained unmatched. This CDR3 spans 16 amino acids. In DNA, the CDR3 is TGTGCCAGCAGTAGGGCGACAGGGCCAAGGAACAATGAGCAGTTCTTC. Protein: CASSRATGPRNNEQFF.

This chain connects TRBV7-9 to TRBJ2-7; 9 bases align to TRBD1. The CDR3 has 16 residues. From germline, CDR1 is SEHNR and CDR2 FQNEAQ (reference sequence). J lost 2 bases, V lost 1 base, and 6 bases had no gene match. CDR3 sequence: CASSLVGTGKTYEQYF. CDR3 bases: TGTGCCAGCAGCTTAGTCGGGACAGGGAAAACCTACGAGCAGTACTTC.

This sequence joins TRBV13 and TRBJ2-2; D uncertain. The CDR3 has 15 amino acids. Germline V CDR1 and CDR2: PRHDT, FYEKMQ (reference sequence). V lost 0 bases and J 1 base, leaving 6 bases between the germline ends. CDR3 amino acids: CASSLGHLNTGELFF. CDR3 nucleotides: TGTGCCAGCAGCTTAGGCCACCTGAACACCGGGGAGCTGTTTTTT.

This chain links TRBV5-5 with TRBJ2-2, with D perhaps TRBD1 (5 bases). V was trimmed by 3 bases and J by 1 base, leaving 13 bases between them. Germline V gene data show CDR1 as SGHKS and CDR2 as YYEKEE (reference sequence). This CDR3 is 16 amino acids long. Written as DNA, the CDR3 is TGTGCCAGCAGCTACAGGCTCCCCCAGAACACCGGGGAGCTGTTTTTT. Its protein is CASSYRLPQNTGELFF.